This T cell receptor beta chain was identified in a study of T cells in tumors after PD-1 blockade. Across the whole study: Blood samples averaged around 100,000 templates (range about 24,679-260,000) and some 35,000 unique clonotypes.

Generated by immunoSEQ multiplex PCR, the TCRdb table keeps only in-frame clones and is missing some. The table includes about 59,000 clones, roughly 78% detected once. This CDR3 spans 13 amino acids. Germline loops: CDR1 MNHEY, CDR2 SVGAGI. V dropped 8 bases and J dropped 1; count of bases not matched to a gene: 2. Template: tumor biopsy or peripheral blood genomic DNA, roughly 616-6,500 ng per sample. This chain connects TRBV6-5 to TRBJ2-3; 8 nucleotides align to TRBD2. The sequenced sample was PBMCs, obtained before anti-PD-1 treatment. The clonotype was recovered from a human donor with basal cell carcinoma. The CDR3 sequence is CASGTSGTDTQYF. The CDR3 coding sequence is TGTGCCAGCGGGACTAGTGGCACAGATACGCAGTATTTT.